Only a few counts were recorded for the clone carrying this T cell receptor beta chain. The antigen is not known. Germline V lookup: CDR1 SGHKS, CDR2 YYEKEE (reference sequence). Deletions cut 0 bases from V and 5 bases from J, with 11 bases between. This CDR3 spans 15 amino acids. TCRdb processed the reads anew with MiXCR; each CDR3 protein has one entry. The sample holds 500,000 or so distinct CDR3 sequences, 15% to 20% seen once. These data belong to a study of T cell repertoires in cytomegalovirus infection. Study overall: Signatures in public TCR beta sequences pointed to both CMV infection and matching HLA type. General observations from the study: Across the ex vivo response, the dominant clonotypes were HLA-C-restricted CMV-specific TCR beta clonotypes. Cumulative public TCR beta family frequency identified carriers of CMV plus the relevant HLA.

The clonotype was recovered from a human donor in good health (CMV status not recorded). Some clones in this sample may be carry-over from other donors' samples. The genes are TRBV5-5 and TRBJ2-2; the D gene could be TRBD1 or TRBD2 (5 bases each). Sequencing was carried out using CD8+ T cells from PBMCs. The CDR3 sequence: CASSLDREGTGELFF. CDR3 bases: TGTGCCAGCAGCTTGGACAGAGAGGGGACCGGGGAGCTGTTTTTT.